The text below deals with one T cell receptor (beta chain). Repertoires were generated with immunoSEQ multiplex PCR, while TCRdb's copy carries only in-frame clones and drops some. The sample has about 2.2 million clones, around 95% seen once. The CDR3 spans 13 residues. Per the germline V gene, CDR1 is SNHLY and CDR2 is FYNNEI. V was cut by 8 bases and J by 3 bases, with 14 bases left in between. Naive CD8 cells lacked CD45RO, underwent positive selection for CCR7 and left out terminally differentiated effector memory CD45RA+ cells. The record originates from a study of shared clonotypes between healthy human individuals.

The specimen was naive CD8+ T cells from PBMCs. The chain carries TRBV2 and TRBJ2-7; tentative D call: TRBD1 (6 bases). This receptor was obtained from a man between 18 and 35 years old in good health. Some clones in this sample may be carry-over from other donors' samples. DNA of the CDR3: TGTGCCAGCGAATGGGACAAAAGCTACGAGCAGTACTTC. Translating gives CASEWDKSYEQYF.